One and the same sample provided the 3 T cell receptor beta chains below, sequenced in a study of molecular identifiers for immune sequencing clone quantification. TCRdb re-called the PCR reads through MiXCR, storing one row per CDR3 protein. This table has around 470,000 distinct CDR3 sequences, over 20% appearing once. The specimen was naive CD8+ T cells from blood, with Jurkat cell RNA spiked in. The sample's subset: FACS-sorted CD8+CD4-CCR7+CD45RA+ naive T cells. Receptors were obtained from a human donor in good health. Some libraries in this study had Jurkat cell RNA spiked in.

This clonotype occurred many times. The chain links TRBV2 to TRBJ2-7; possibly TRBD1 for D (5 bases). Germline CDR1 reads SNHLY; CDR2 reads FYNNEI. The CDR3 contains 14 residues. With 1 base removed from V and 2 bases from J, the gap between germline ends came to 9 bases. The DNA of the CDR3 is TGTGCCAGCAGTGAAGGTCAGGGTGCCTACGAGCAGTACTTC. This encodes CASSEGQGAYEQYF. Looking up the rest from reference TRBV2 and TRBJ2-7 gives the full variable domain: EPEVTQTPSHQVTQMGQEVILRCVPISNHLYFYWYRQILGQKVEFLVSFYNNEISEKSEIFDDQFSVERPDGSNFTLKIRSTKLEDSAMYFCASSEGQGAYEQYFGPGTRLTVT.

The J gene is TRBJ2-5, the V gene TRBV9; possible D gene TRBD2, 6 bases. Germline CDR1 and CDR2: SGDLS and YYNGEE. The length of the CDR3 is 13 residues. V lost 3 bases and J lost 2, with 8 bases in between. The CDR3 loop is CASSAGGQETQYF. CDR3 nucleotide sequence: TGTGCCAGCAGCGCTGGGGGGCAAGAGACCCAGTACTTC.

This clonotype was seen a handful of times. The genes are TRBV4-3 and TRBJ2-7; 11 nucleotides agree with TRBD2. This CDR3 is 16 amino acids long. In germline, CDR1 is LGHNA, CDR2 YSLEER. V was clipped by 0 bases and J by 3 bases; unmatched bases: 4. The CDR3 spells CASSQDWTSGFYEQYF. CDR3 nucleotides: TGCGCCAGCAGCCAAGATTGGACTAGCGGGTTCTACGAGCAGTACTTC.